This T cell receptor (beta chain) comes out of a study of post-analysis software for immune sequencing data (dated by TCRdb to about 2015). Describing the broader study: Recorded disease courses included relapsing-remitting, secondary progressive and progressive-relapsing multiple sclerosis, with some patients lacking subtype annotation. The multiple sclerosis patient repertoires were compared with more than 10 previously published healthy control repertoires from donors aged about 6 to 28 years. A subset of samples was prepared in parallel using single-end sample barcoding, then pooled and co-amplified after Illumina adapter ligation. The paper's findings and limits, for the study overall: Compared with controls, multiple sclerosis patients had significantly lower normalized Chao1 diversity, a finding suggesting substantial peripheral T-cell clonal expansion. The control group was slightly older than the multiple sclerosis patient group. Direct clustering with F measure showed strong co-clustering of samples prepared in the same batch, prompting a batch-effect correction. Patients showed significantly higher frequencies than controls for 4 or 5 TRBV segments, among them TRBV5-6, TRBV5-1 and TRBV20-1.

The library was generated by PCR. Sequenced on an Illumina HiSeq 2500. Unique molecular identifiers were incorporated into TCR beta cDNA libraries to reduce PCR and sequencing biases. Every 1 to 10 million input T cells yielded approximately 500,000 cDNA molecules, meaning each molecule approximated one T cell. The patient libraries were prepared and sequenced with the same protocol used for the earlier healthy control dataset. Samples belonging to the same batch were prepared together, multiplexed and sequenced on a shared HiSeq lane. The paper's processing steps were these. Raw barcoded reads were processed with MIGEC, discarding single-read molecular identifier groups before consensus assembly and CDR3 extraction. VDJtools was used for post-analysis of the clonotype tables, with diversity normalized by down-sampling every dataset to the smallest sample size. Repertoire overlap clustering matched CDR3 amino acid but not nucleotide sequences to correct batch-related cross-sample contamination. The raw public data were reprocessed by TCRdb itself: fastp quality trimming at Q25, MiXCR clonotype calling, in-frame beta chains only. Every entry covers one CDR3 protein and lists the most common genes and DNA from its rows. None of the V and J calls come from the authors' own analysis; TCRdb made them. The sample table records around 160,000 distinct CDR3 sequences; around 36% of these occur just once. Clones ranked in the top ten supply 25% to 35% of the sample.

V loses 3 bases of germline sequence and J loses 4 bases, and the interval between the two ends is 16 bases. From the cysteine through the phenylalanine, the CDR3 covers 17 amino acids. The CDR3 DNA has 51 bases and is translated from base 1. The intended sense of this specimen's time point label: second blood draw from one MS patient after hematopoietic stem cell transplantation. To demonstrate the VDJtools post-analysis software, the study profiled TCR beta repertoires from the peripheral blood of 10 to 15 young patients with multiple sclerosis. The multiple sclerosis patients were children and adolescents between roughly 6 and 16 years of age. On this clonotype itself: Its antigen is not yet known. Base quality data are lacking; no much larger clone is found one base away.

The sequenced sample was blood, obtained after autologous hematopoietic stem cell transplantation. This sequence uses TRBV12-3 or TRBV12-4 and TRBJ2-6; D gene: possibly TRBD1, on 6 matching bases. The sequence derives from a girl aged 5-17 years with multiple sclerosis. Donor details come from another sample of the same person, matched by shared clones. In nucleotide form, the sequence is TGTGCCAGCAGTTTTACTACACAGGGTTTCGGGGCCAACGTCCTGACTTTC. It translates as CASSFTTQGFGANVLTF.